These 24 T cell receptor beta chains originate from one sample sequenced in a study of blood T cell repertoires in COVID-19. The method was immunoSEQ multiplex PCR; TCRdb's version includes in-frame clones alone and lacks a portion of them. In the table there are some 87,000 clones, over 75% of which are singletons. The sequencing input was peripheral blood. The receptor set was obtained from a human donor in a cohort sampled during active COVID-19.

This chain links TRBV4-1 with TRBJ1-3; D may be TRBD1 (6 bases). The V and J ends lost 2 bases and 8 bases respectively, with 16 bases between them. Per the germline V gene, CDR1 is MGHRA and CDR2 is YSYEKL. This CDR3 is built from 15 residues. CDR3 amino acids: CASSQFTGTLDTIYF. The CDR3, as DNA: TGCGCCAGCAGCCAATTTACAGGGACCTTGGACACCATATATTTT.

The chain is built from TRBV6-2 or TRBV6-3 and TRBJ1-2, with 9 bases that match TRBD1. The germline V gene encodes CDR1 MNHEY and CDR2 SVGEGT. CDR3 length equals 16 residues. V shed 4 bases and J 2 bases; nucleotides not matched to a gene: 8. The CDR3 loop reads CASSSPGQGGNYGYTF. Written as DNA, the CDR3 is TGTGCCAGCAGTTCGCCGGGACAGGGTGGGAACTATGGCTACACCTTC.

The J gene is TRBJ2-7, the V gene TRBV5-4, with TRBD1 identical over 8 bases. The trim removed 4 bases at V and 6 bases at J, leaving 12 bases unmatched. CDR1 SGHNT and CDR2 YYREEE come from the germline V gene (reference sequence). The CDR3 has 15 residues. Written as DNA, the CDR3 is TGTGCCAGCAGCAGATCCACAGGGGGTGGTTCCGAGCAGTACTTC. Encoded protein: CASSRSTGGGSEQYF.

V gene TRBV4-2 combines with J gene TRBJ2-1; D perhaps matches TRBD2 (6 bases). Germline loops: CDR1 LGHNA, CDR2 YNFKEQ. This CDR3 is 14 amino acids long. Trimming took off 0 bases at V and 9 bases at J, with 12 bases between the two ends. The chain's CDR3 is CASSQELPGSEQFF. The CDR3 bases are TGTGCCAGCAGCCAAGAACTCCCCGGGAGTGAGCAGTTCTTC.

The chain has TRBV2 and TRBJ2-2; 10 bases map to TRBD1. The ends lost 5 bases at V and 5 bases at J; junction bases unmatched: 5. CDR3 length: 15 residues. From germline, CDR1 is SNHLY and CDR2 FYNNEI. CDR3 coding DNA: TGTGCCAGCAGTTGGGGGACAGGGGCGACCGGGGAGCTGTTTTTT. It specifies CASSWGTGATGELFF.

V usage is TRBV18 and J usage is TRBJ1-5, with 8 bases that match TRBD1. V dropped 3 bases and J dropped 7; count of bases not matched to a gene: 8. This CDR3 contains 15 residues. The germline V gene has CDR1 KGHSH and CDR2 LQKENI. The CDR3 DNA reads TGTGCCAGCTCACCTGGACAGGGTACGGGGCAGCCCCAGCATTTT. It codes for CASSPGQGTGQPQHF.

This clone has just one count. V is TRBV18 and J is TRBJ2-1; D may be TRBD2 (5 bases). With 1 base removed from V and 0 bases from J, the gap between germline ends came to 7 bases. The CDR3 totals 15 residues. Germline V lookup: CDR1 KGHSH, CDR2 LQKENI. The CDR3 coding sequence is TGTGCCAGCTCACCACGAACTAGCTCCTACAATGAGCAGTTCTTC. Protein: CASSPRTSSYNEQFF.

The V call is TRBV15, the J call TRBJ2-1; a possible D gene is TRBD2 (5 bases). The V gene's germline CDR1 is LNHNV and CDR2 YYDKDF (reference sequence). Trimming took 0 bases from V and 4 from J, leaving 10 bases between them. CDR3 length equals 15 residues. The CDR3 loop reads CATSRDLGNYNEQFF. Here the CDR3 DNA reads TGTGCCACCAGCAGAGATCTCGGGAATTACAATGAGCAGTTCTTC.

The chain employs TRBV7-2 and TRBJ2-5, with 8 bases that match TRBD2. The CDR3 sequence is 16 residues long. Germline V lookup: CDR1 SGHTA, CDR2 FQGNSA. With 3 bases clipped from V and 5 bases from J, the junction kept 11 bases outside the gene matches. CDR3 in DNA: TGTGCCAGCAGCTTTCCCCACGGGGGGGCGGCCGAGACCCAGTACTTC. Translation gives CASSFPHGGAAETQYF.

The V call is TRBV12-5, the J call TRBJ2-2, with D tentatively TRBD2 (6 bases). The V gene lost 2 bases and the J gene lost 2 bases, with 12 bases spanning the gap. This CDR3 comprises 16 residues. Germline V gene data show CDR1 as LGHNT and CDR2 as FRNRAP. DNA for the CDR3: TGTGCTAGTGGTTTGTCCACCGGGACTAACACCGGGGAGCTGTTTTTT. This sequence encodes CASGLSTGTNTGELFF.

The chain joins TRBV7-2 to TRBJ1-5, with D possibly TRBD1 on 5 matching bases. The germline V gene has CDR1 SGHTA and CDR2 FQGNSA. V shed 3 bases and J shed 3 bases, with 9 bases lying between them. The CDR3 length is 14 residues. CDR3 residues: CASSFLGLNQPQHF. The CDR3, as DNA: TGTGCCAGCAGCTTCCTGGGACTCAATCAGCCCCAGCATTTT.

The J gene is TRBJ1-1, the V gene TRBV6-5, with D perhaps TRBD1 (5 bases). CDR3 length: 13 residues. The ends were cut back, 5 bases at V and 9 bases at J, with 16 bases in the middle. The germline V gene has CDR1 MNHEY and CDR2 SVGAGI. The CDR3, as DNA: TGTGCCAGCAGTACCGGACATGCCCTGAAAGCTTTCTTT. It specifies CASSTGHALKAFF.

CDR3 loop: CASSSPPSVPGELFF. DNA for the CDR3: TGTGCCAGCAGCTCACCCCCTAGCGTTCCCGGGGAGCTGTTTTTT. V usage is TRBV5-6 and J usage is TRBJ2-2; tentatively, D is TRBD2 (6 bases). The CDR3 runs 15 residues. V was trimmed by 3 bases and J by 6 bases, leaving 15 bases between them. The germline CDR1 and CDR2 sequences are SGHDT and YYEEEE.

As for this clone: Other nucleotide sequences from this sample produce the same CDR3. This sequence joins TRBV18 and TRBJ2-7, with 7 bases matching TRBD2. V shed 1 base, J shed 2 bases, and the junction held 2 bases outside the gene matches. CDR3 length: 14 residues. Germline CDR1 is KGHSH and CDR2 is LQKENI. CDR3 DNA: TGTGCCAGCTCACCACGGGGGACTACCTACGAGCAGTACTTC. Protein: CASSPRGTTYEQYF.

The chain has TRBV6-2 or TRBV6-3 and TRBJ2-5, with a tentative D call TRBD1 (5 bases). The germline gives CDR1 MNHEY, CDR2 SVGEGT. The CDR3 consists of 13 residues. V shed 2 bases and J shed 5 bases, with 9 bases lying between them. The CDR3 spells CASSYPGPETQYF. The CDR3 DNA is TGTGCCAGCAGTTACCCAGGGCCGGAGACCCAGTACTTC.

The V and J genes are TRBV7-3 and TRBJ2-6; possible D gene TRBD2, 5 bases. CDR1 is SGHTA, CDR2 FQGTGA, per germline. V was clipped by 2 bases and J by 2 bases, with 19 bases between them. The CDR3 covers 19 residues. The CDR3 region has the DNA TGTGCCAGCAGCTTATCTTCAGGCCGGAGGAATACTGGGGCCAACGTCCTGACTTTC. This codes for CASSLSSGRRNTGANVLTF.

This clone has only a few counts. The rearrangement joins TRBV27 to TRBJ1-1, with D possibly matching TRBD1 (6 bases). The CDR3 loop spans 13 amino acids. Germline V CDR1 and CDR2: MNHEY, SMNVEV (reference sequence). Trimming shortened V by 6 bases and J by 6 bases, and 14 bases separated the two germline ends. CDR3 sequence: CASRGWGQAEAFF. CDR3 DNA sequence: TGTGCCAGCAGGGGGTGGGGGCAGGCTGAAGCTTTCTTT.

The V gene is TRBV4-1, the J gene TRBJ2-7; the match to TRBD1 covers 9 bases. The CDR3 extends over 16 amino acids. Trimming took 1 base from V and 6 from J; bases not matched to a gene: 10. Germline-derived CDR1 and CDR2 are MGHRA and YSYEKL. The CDR3 region is CASSQGGTGIFVEQYF. The CDR3 nucleotides are TGCGCCAGCAGCCAAGGCGGGACAGGGATCTTCGTCGAGCAGTACTTC.

The rearrangement links TRBV7-9 to TRBJ1-6; D is possibly TRBD1 (5 bases). The CDR3 spans 15 residues. V lost 5 bases to trimming and J lost 4 bases, with 12 bases between them. From germline, CDR1 is SEHNR and CDR2 FQNEAQ (reference sequence). The CDR3 DNA follows: TGTGCCAGCAGCGTGGGGCCTGGGTATAATTCACCCCTCCACTTT. Its protein product is CASSVGPGYNSPLHF.

As DNA, the CDR3 is TGTGCCAGCAGTCCCACAGGCCCCTATGGCTACACCTTC. It codes for CASSPTGPYGYTF. This rearrangement joins TRBV12-3 or TRBV12-4 to TRBJ1-2; the D gene is possibly TRBD1 (5 bases). V lost 5 bases to trimming and J lost 4 bases, with 11 bases between them. The CDR3 length is 13 residues.

J is TRBJ2-7 and V is TRBV7-2, with a tentative D call TRBD2 (6 bases). The germline gives CDR1 SGHTA, CDR2 FQGNSA. CDR3 length: 12 amino acids. V lost 0 bases, J lost 9 bases, and 9 bases lay in between. The CDR3 reads CASSLALGGQYF. The DNA of the CDR3 is TGTGCCAGCAGCTTAGCACTGGGGGGGCAGTACTTC.

The chain couples TRBV12-3 or TRBV12-4 to TRBJ2-1; tentative D call: TRBD2 (6 bases). The V end lost 5 bases, the J end lost 7 bases, and 9 bases lay between the germline ends. The CDR3 covers 12 residues. Written as DNA, the CDR3 is TGTGCCAGCAGTGAAGGGAGGAATGAGCAGTTCTTC. This encodes CASSEGRNEQFF.

The rearrangement links TRBV5-4 to TRBJ1-2; maybe TRBD1 (6 bases). Trimming left V 4 bases short and J 3 bases short, with 22 bases between. CDR1 and CDR2 (germline): SGHNT, YYREEE (reference sequence). CDR3 length: 17 amino acids. CDR3 DNA sequence: TGTGCCAGCAGCCCACCCAACAGGGTTGGAGGAGACTATGGCTACACCTTC. Encoded protein: CASSPPNRVGGDYGYTF.

The chain is built from TRBV19 and TRBJ2-5; 10 bases agree with TRBD2. V shed 6 bases, J shed 3 bases, and the junction held 13 bases outside the gene matches. CDR1 LNHDA and CDR2 SQIVND come from the germline V gene (reference sequence). This CDR3 comprises 17 residues. This chain's CDR3 is CASRDSSGGPLKETQYF. The CDR3 DNA sequence: TGTGCCAGTAGGGATTCTAGCGGGGGCCCGTTAAAAGAGACCCAGTACTTC. The entire variable domain, with the rest obtained from reference TRBV19 and TRBJ2-5, is as follows: DGGITQSPKYLFRKEGQNVTLSCEQNLNHDAMYWYRQDPGQGLRLIYYSQIVNDFQKGDIAEGYSVSREKKESFPLTVTSAQKNPTAFYLCASRDSSGGPLKETQYFGPGTRLLVL.